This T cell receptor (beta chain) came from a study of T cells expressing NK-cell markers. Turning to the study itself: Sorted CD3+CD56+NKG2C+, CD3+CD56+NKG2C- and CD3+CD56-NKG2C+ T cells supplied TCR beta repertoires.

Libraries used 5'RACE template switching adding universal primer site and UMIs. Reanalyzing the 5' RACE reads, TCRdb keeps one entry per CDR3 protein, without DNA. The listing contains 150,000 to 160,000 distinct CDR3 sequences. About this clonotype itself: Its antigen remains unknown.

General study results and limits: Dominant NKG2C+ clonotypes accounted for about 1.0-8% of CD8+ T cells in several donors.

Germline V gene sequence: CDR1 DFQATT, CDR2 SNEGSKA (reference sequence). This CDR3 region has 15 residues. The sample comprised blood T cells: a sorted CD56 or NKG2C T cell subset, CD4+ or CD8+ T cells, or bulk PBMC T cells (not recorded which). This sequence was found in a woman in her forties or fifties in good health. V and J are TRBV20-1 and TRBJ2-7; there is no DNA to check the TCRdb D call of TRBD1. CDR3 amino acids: CSAREGTGTYYEQYF.